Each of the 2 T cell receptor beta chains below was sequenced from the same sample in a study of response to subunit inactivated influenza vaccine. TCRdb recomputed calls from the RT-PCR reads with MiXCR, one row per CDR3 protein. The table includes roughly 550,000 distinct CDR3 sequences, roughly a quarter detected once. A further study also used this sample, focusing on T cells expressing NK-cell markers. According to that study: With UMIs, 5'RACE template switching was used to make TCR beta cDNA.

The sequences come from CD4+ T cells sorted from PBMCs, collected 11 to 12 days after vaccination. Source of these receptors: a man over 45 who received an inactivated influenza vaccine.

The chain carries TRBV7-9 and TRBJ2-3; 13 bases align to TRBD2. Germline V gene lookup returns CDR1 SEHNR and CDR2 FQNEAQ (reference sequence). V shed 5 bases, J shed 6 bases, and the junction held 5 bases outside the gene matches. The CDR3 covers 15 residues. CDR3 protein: CASSRTSGRLDTQYF. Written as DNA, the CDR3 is TGTGCCAGCAGCCGGACTAGCGGGAGATTGGATACGCAGTATTTT.

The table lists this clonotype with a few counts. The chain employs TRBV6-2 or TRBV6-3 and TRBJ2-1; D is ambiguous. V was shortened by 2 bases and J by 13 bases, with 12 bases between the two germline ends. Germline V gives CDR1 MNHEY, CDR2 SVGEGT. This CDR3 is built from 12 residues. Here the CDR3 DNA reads TGTGCCAGCAGTTACCACCAGGCTTTTCAGTTCTTC. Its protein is CASSYHQAFQFF.